This TCR beta chain was recovered during a study of cytomegalovirus exposure and HLA in healthy donors. J lost 0 bases, V lost 4 bases, and 5 bases had no gene match. This CDR3 region has 15 residues. CDR1 and CDR2 (germline): SGHRS, YFSETQ. Profiled with immunoSEQ multiplex PCR; TCRdb holds only in-frame clones, not every one. The sample has 130,000 to 150,000 clones, 88% seen once. The chain joins TRBV5-1 to TRBJ2-3, with 7 bases matching TRBD1. The TCR comes from a woman under 30 in good health and CMV-seropositive. The sequencing sample was made of PBMCs. The CDR3 loop reads CASSDEGASTDTQYF. DNA for the CDR3: TGCGCCAGCAGCGACGAGGGGGCTAGCACAGATACGCAGTATTTT.